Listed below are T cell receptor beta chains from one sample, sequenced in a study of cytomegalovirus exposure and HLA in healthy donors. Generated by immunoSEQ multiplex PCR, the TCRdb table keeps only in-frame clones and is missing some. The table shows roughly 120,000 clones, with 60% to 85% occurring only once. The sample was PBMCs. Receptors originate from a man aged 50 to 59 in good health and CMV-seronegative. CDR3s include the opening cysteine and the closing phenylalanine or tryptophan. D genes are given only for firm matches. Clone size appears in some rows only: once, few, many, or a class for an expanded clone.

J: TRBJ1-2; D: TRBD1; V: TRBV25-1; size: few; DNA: TGTGCCAGCAGTGAATCGTTTGGGACAGGGGGCGGCTACACCTTC; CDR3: CASSESFGTGGGYTF
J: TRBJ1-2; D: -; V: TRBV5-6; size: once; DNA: TGTGCCAGCAGCTGGGGGCTGGAAGTAGGTGGCTACACCTTC; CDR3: CASSWGLEVGGYTF
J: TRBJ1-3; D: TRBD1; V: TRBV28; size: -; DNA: TGTGCCAGCAGGCAGGGGGCGAACACCATATATTTT; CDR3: CASRQGANTIYF
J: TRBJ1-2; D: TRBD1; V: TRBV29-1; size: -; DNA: TGCAGCGTTGTAGGGGACAGGAACTATGGCTACACCTTC; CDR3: CSVVGDRNYGYTF
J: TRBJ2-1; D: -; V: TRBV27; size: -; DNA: TGTGCCAGCAGTTTAGAGGGCAGGGGAGGGGTTTACAATGAGCAGTTCTTC; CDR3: CASSLEGRGGVYNEQFF
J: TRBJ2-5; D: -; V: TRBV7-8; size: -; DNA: TGTGCCAGCAGCCACAGGCTAGAGACCCAGTACTTC; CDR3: CASSHRLETQYF
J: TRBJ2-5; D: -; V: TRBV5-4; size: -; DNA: TGTGCCAGCAGCCTTGAGGTGCAAGAGACCCAGTACTTC; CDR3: CASSLEVQETQYF
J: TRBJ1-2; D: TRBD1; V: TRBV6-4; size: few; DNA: TGTGCCAGCAACCGGACAGGTGAAGGGGTTGGCTACACCTTC; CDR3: CASNRTGEGVGYTF
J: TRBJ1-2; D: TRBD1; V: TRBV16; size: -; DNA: TGTGCCAGCAGCCAGGGACAGGACTATGGCTACACCTTC; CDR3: CASSQGQDYGYTF
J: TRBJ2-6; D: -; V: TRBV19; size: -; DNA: TGTGCCAGTAGTAGGAGCTCTGGGGCCAACGTCCTGACTTTC; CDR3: CASSRSSGANVLTF
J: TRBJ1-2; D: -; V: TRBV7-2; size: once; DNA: TGTGCCAGCAGGAGGCCGGATTCACATGGCTACACCTTC; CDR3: CASRRPDSHGYTF
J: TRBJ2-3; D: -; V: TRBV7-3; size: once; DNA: TGTGCCAGCAGCTTATCGATGACTAGCACAGATACGCAGTATTTT; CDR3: CASSLSMTSTDTQYF
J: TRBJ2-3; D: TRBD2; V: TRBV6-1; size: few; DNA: TGTGCCAGCAGTGAACTAGCGGGGGGTGGGGGTACGCAGTATTTT; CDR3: CASSELAGGGGTQYF
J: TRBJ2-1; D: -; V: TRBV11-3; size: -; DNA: TGTGCCAGCAGCGCTGGCCTGACAGTTTACAATGAGCAGTTCTTC; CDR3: CASSAGLTVYNEQFF
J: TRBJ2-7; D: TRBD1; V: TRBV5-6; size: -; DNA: TGTGCCAGCAGCCTGGACAGGGGGTCCTACGAGCAGTACTTC; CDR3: CASSLDRGSYEQYF
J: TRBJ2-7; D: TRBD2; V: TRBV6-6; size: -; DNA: TGTGCCAGCTTAGCTAGCGGGTCCCGCACCCTCTACGAGCAGTACTTC; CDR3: CASLASGSRTLYEQYF
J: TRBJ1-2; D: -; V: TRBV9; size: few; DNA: TGTGCCAGCAGCGTAGCTACTGAGGCTAACTATGGCTACACCTTC; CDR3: CASSVATEANYGYTF
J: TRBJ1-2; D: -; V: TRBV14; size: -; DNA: TGTGCCAGCAGCCAAGAGACAGACCCGACCCTATATGGCTACACCTTC; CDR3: CASSQETDPTLYGYTF
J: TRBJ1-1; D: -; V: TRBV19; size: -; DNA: TGTGCCAGCCTTGGGGGGTGGACTGAAGCTTTCTTT; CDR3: CASLGGWTEAFF
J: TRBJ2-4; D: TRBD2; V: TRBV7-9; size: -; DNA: TGTGCCAGCAGCCCGGCCGGAGCGGGGTCAAACATTCAGTACTTC; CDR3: CASSPAGAGSNIQYF
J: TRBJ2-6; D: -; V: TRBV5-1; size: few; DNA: TGCGCCAGCAGCTTGGCCTTGAGACGGGGGGGGGCCAACGTCCTGACTTTC; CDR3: CASSLALRRGGANVLTF
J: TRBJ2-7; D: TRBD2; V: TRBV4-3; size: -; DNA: TGCGCCAGCAGCCACTTAGCGGGGGGCCACGAGCAGTACTTC; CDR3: CASSHLAGGHEQYF
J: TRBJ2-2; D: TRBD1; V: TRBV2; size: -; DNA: TGTGCCAGCGGAGACAGGGACACCGGGGAGCTGTTTTTT; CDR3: CASGDRDTGELFF
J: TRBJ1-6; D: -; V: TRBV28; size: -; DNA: TGTGCCTCCACTGGGGGGACGGGGTCACCCCTCCACTTT; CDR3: CASTGGTGSPLHF
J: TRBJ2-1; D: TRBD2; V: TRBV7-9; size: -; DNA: TGTTCCAGCAGCGGGAGCGGGGGGCACAATGAGCAGTTCTTC; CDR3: CSSSGSGGHNEQFF
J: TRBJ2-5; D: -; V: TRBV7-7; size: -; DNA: TGTGCCAGCAGCTCGACGAAAACCGGGACTGGGGAAGAGACCCAGTACTTC; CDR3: CASSSTKTGTGEETQYF
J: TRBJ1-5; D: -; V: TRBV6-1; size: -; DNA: TGTGCCAGCAGTGAAGCTGGAGCTAAACAGCCCCAGCATTTT; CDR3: CASSEAGAKQPQHF
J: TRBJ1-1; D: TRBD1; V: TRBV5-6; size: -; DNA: TGTGCCAGCAGCTTGAGCGTAGGGACAGGGAGTTTCGTGAACACTGAAGCTTTCTTT; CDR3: CASSLSVGTGSFVNTEAFF
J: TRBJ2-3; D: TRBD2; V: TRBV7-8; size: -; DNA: TGTGCCAGCAGCCCACCCAACCGGGCTAGCGGGGGAGATACGCAGTATTTT; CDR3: CASSPPNRASGGDTQYF
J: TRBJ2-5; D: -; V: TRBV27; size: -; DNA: TGTGCCAGCATGTTAGGGCAGGGCGTAGGGACCCAGTACTTC; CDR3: CASMLGQGVGTQYF
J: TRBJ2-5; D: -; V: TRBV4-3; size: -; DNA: TGCGCCAGCAGCCTTAACAGAGAAGAGACCCAGTACTTC; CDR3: CASSLNREETQYF
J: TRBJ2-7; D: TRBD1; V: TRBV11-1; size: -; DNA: TGTGCCAGCAGCCTCGACAGGGGGAAGTCCTACGAGCAGTACTTC; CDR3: CASSLDRGKSYEQYF
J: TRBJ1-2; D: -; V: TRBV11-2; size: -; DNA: TGTGCCAGCAGCCCAAACAGGGAAGCTAACTATGGCTACACCTTC; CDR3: CASSPNREANYGYTF
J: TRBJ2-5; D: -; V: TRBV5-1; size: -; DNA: TGCGCCAGCAGCTTGGCTCTAGTGCAAGAGACCCAGTACTTC; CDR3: CASSLALVQETQYF
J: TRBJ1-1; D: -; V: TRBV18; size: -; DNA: TGTGCCAGCTCACCACTTGACGGCGGGGCTTTCTTT; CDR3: CASSPLDGGAFF
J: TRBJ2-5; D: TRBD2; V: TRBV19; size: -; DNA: TGTGCCAGTAGTATGGGACTAGCGGGAGAGACCCAGTACTTC; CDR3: CASSMGLAGETQYF
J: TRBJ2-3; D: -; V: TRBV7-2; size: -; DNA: TGTGCCAGCAGCTTAGGAGGGGCGGGGACAGATACGCAGTATTTT; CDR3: CASSLGGAGTDTQYF
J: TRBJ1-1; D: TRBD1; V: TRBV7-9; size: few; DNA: TGTGCCAGCAGCTTCATATCCGGGACAGGGCCTGAAGCTTTCTTT; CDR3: CASSFISGTGPEAFF
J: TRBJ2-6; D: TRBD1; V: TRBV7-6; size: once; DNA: TGTGCCAGCAGCACCGACAGGGAAAACTCTGGGGCCAACGTCCTGACTTTC; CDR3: CASSTDRENSGANVLTF
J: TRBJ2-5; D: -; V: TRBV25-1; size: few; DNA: TGTGCCAGCAGTATACCAGGGGAAGAGACCCAGTACTTC; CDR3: CASSIPGEETQYF
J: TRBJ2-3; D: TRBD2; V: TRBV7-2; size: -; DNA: TGTGCCAGCAGCTTAGAGCCACTAGCGGGGTTTAATACGCAGTATTTT; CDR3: CASSLEPLAGFNTQYF
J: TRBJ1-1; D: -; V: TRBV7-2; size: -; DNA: TGTGCCAGCAGCTTATATAACAGGGTCTCATCCGGGATGAACACTGAAGCTTTCTTT; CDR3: CASSLYNRVSSGMNTEAFF
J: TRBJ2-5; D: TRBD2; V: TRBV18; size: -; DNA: TGTGCCAGCTCACCAGCCCTAGCGGGGGGAGTGACCCAGTACTTC; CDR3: CASSPALAGGVTQYF
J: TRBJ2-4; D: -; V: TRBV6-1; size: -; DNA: TGTGCCAGCAGTGGGGGAGGGGGGCCGAACATTCAGTACTTC; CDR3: CASSGGGGPNIQYF
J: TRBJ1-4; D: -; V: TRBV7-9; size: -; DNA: TGTGCCAGCAGCTTAGACCAAGCGGATGAAAAACTGTTTTTT; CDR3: CASSLDQADEKLFF
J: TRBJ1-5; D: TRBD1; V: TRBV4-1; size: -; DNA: TGCGCCAGCAGCCAAGAGCACAGGGGTCAGCCCCAGCATTTT; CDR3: CASSQEHRGQPQHF
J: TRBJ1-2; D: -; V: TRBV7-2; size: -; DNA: TGTGCCAGCAGCTTAGCGAGTTGGAACTATGGCTACACCTTC; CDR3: CASSLASWNYGYTF
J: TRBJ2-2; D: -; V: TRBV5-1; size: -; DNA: TGCGCCAGCAGCATACCCAGGGGTTCCCAGAACACCGGGGAGCTGTTTTTT; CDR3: CASSIPRGSQNTGELFF
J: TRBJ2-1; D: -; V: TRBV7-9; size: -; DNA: TGTGCCAGCAGCCAACTAGCAAATGAGCAGTTCTTC; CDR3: CASSQLANEQFF